The 27 T cell receptor beta chains below were found in one sample sequenced in a study of spatial heterogeneity in lung cancer. This sample's time point: sample taken at primary tumor resection. No cells were sorted before sequencing. The whole RNA sequenced was extracted from tumor, nontumor lung or frozen PBMC. TCRdb reanalysed the 5' RACE reads using MiXCR and keeps one entry per CDR3 protein. This table holds approximately 39,000 distinct CDR3 sequences, about 6% found once. The sequenced sample was PBMCs, obtained at surgery. The receptors stem from a male donor with early-stage non-small cell lung cancer.

This clonotype was counted ten times or more. The chain joins TRBV6-2 or TRBV6-3 to TRBJ2-7; 8 bases align to TRBD2. Losses at the gene ends were 6 bases for V and 5 bases for J; bases not matched to a gene: 9. This CDR3 has 14 amino acids. CDR1 is MNHEY, CDR2 SVGEGT, per germline. The CDR3, as DNA: TGTGCCAGCAGCCTCACGGGGGGGGGAGACGAGCAGTACTTC. Translated, it gives CASSLTGGGDEQYF.

Points on this clonotype: A much more abundant neighbour one base away suggests this may be a read error. The J gene is TRBJ2-4, the V gene TRBV10-2; D possibly matches TRBD1 or TRBD2 (6 bases each). CDR3 size: 17 residues. V was cut by 4 bases and J by 0 bases, with 16 bases left in between. Germline loops: CDR1 WSHSY, CDR2 SAAADI. The CDR3 DNA reads as TGCGCCAGCAGTGGAACTAGCAGGGGAGTAGCCAAAAACATTCAGTACTTC. This sequence encodes CASSGTSRGVAKNIQYF.

V gene TRBV18 combines with J gene TRBJ2-5; no firm D call. Germline V lookup: CDR1 KGHSH, CDR2 LQKENI. This CDR3 has 13 residues. V lost 4 bases to trimming and J lost 5 bases, with 11 bases between them. The CDR3 sequence is CASSRKGPETQYF. As DNA, the CDR3 is TGTGCCAGCTCACGGAAGGGCCCGGAGACCCAGTACTTC.

The chain has TRBV7-9 and TRBJ2-2; 8 bases map to TRBD1. Looked up from germline, CDR1 is SEHNR and CDR2 is FQNEAQ (reference sequence). Unmatched junction bases numbered 8, after V lost 5 bases and J lost 6 bases. The CDR3 runs to 15 residues. CDR3 amino acids: CASSIRQGRAGELFF. CDR3 nucleotides: TGTGCCAGCAGCATCCGACAGGGGAGAGCCGGGGAGCTGTTTTTT.

Ten or more counts support this clonotype. This chain connects TRBV12-3 or TRBV12-4 to TRBJ1-1, with TRBD1 identical over 8 bases. The CDR3 contains 14 residues. J gave up 8 bases and V 3 bases, and 8 bases lay outside the gene matches. The CDR3 DNA reads TGTGCCAGCAGTTTCATCGCAGGGGGCGGCGAAGCTTTCTTT. Translated, it gives CASSFIAGGGEAFF.

A word on this clonotype: Just one base apart from a much larger clone, this may be a read error. The gene calls are TRBV4-1 and TRBJ1-4; tentatively, D is TRBD1 (6 bases). Germline V gene lookup returns CDR1 MGHRA and CDR2 YSYEKL. The length of the CDR3 is 13 residues. Trimming stripped 4 bases from V and 9 bases from J, with 12 bases between. Here the CDR3 reads CASSPRGYQKLFF. The CDR3 nucleotides read TGCGCCAGCAGCCCCAGGGGTTATCAAAAACTGTTTTTT.

This clonotype was observed at least ten times. The chain is built from TRBV20-1 and TRBJ1-6; TRBD1 matches 10 bases. The CDR3 length is 13 residues. Germline values: CDR1 DFQATT, CDR2 SNEGSKA (reference sequence). V dropped 5 bases and J dropped 10; count of bases not matched to a gene: 5. The CDR3 loop is CSAGTGVRSPLHF. CDR3 sequence (DNA): TGCAGTGCTGGGACAGGGGTTAGGTCACCCCTCCACTTT.

This clonotype has a count of ten or more. This chain connects TRBV7-2 to TRBJ2-1; D gene uncertain. Between the trimmed V and J ends, which lost 4 bases and 9 bases, there was a span of 13 bases. Germline V gene sequence: CDR1 SGHTA, CDR2 FQGNSA. The CDR3 length is 13 residues. Here the CDR3 reads CASSYPSGGEQFF. CDR3 DNA: TGTGCCAGCAGCTACCCTTCTGGTGGTGAGCAGTTCTTC.

With respect to this clonotype: Since a much larger clone is just one base distant, this may be a read error. V is TRBV15 and J is TRBJ1-4, with 7 nucleotides matching TRBD1. In germline, CDR1 is LNHNV, CDR2 YYDKDF (reference sequence). The CDR3 consists of 13 residues. The CDR3 coding sequence is TGTGCCTCCCGGAGGGGGCTTAATGAAACACTGTTTTTT. This sequence encodes CASRRGLNETLFF.

This clonotype was detected a few times. This chain joins TRBV27 and TRBJ2-2, with D possibly being TRBD2 (6 bases). Deletions cut 4 bases from V and 4 bases from J, with 13 bases between. From germline, CDR1 is MNHEY and CDR2 SMNVEV (reference sequence). CDR3 length equals 15 residues. The CDR3 is CASSSAGGGTGELFF. CDR3 sequence (DNA): TGTGCCAGCAGTTCCGCCGGGGGTGGCACCGGGGAGCTGTTTTTT.

The rearrangement links TRBV12-3 or TRBV12-4 to TRBJ2-5; the D is unclear. The CDR3 is made up of 14 amino acids. Trimming stripped 1 base from V and 0 bases from J, with 6 bases between. The CDR3 region has the DNA TGTGCCAGCAGTTTAGGGCGGAACCAAGAGACCCAGTACTTC. Protein product: CASSLGRNQETQYF.

This clonotype was found many times. The chain couples TRBV29-1 to TRBJ1-1; D gene uncertain. The V end lost 8 bases, the J end lost 2 bases, and 9 bases lay between the germline ends. The CDR3 runs to 11 residues. Germline CDR1 is SQVTM and CDR2 is ANQGSEA. The CDR3 DNA is TGCAGCCTCAGGTCTAACACTGAAGCTTTCTTT. The encoded protein is CSLRSNTEAFF.

This clonotype was seen repeatedly, ten times or more. The chain combines TRBV5-1 with TRBJ1-3; TRBD1 matches 8 bases. Germline-derived CDR1 and CDR2 are SGHRS and YFSETQ. The CDR3 is 16 residues long. V lost 0 bases to trimming and J lost 0 bases; unmatched junction nucleotides: 2. The CDR3 is CASSLEGQGSGNTIYF. DNA for the CDR3: TGCGCCAGCAGCTTGGAAGGACAGGGCTCTGGAAACACCATATATTTT.

The chain links TRBV3-1 to TRBJ2-2; TRBD2 matches 7 bases. Losses at the gene ends were 1 base for V and 2 bases for J; bases not matched to a gene: 1. CDR1 and CDR2 (germline): LGHDT, YNNKEL (reference sequence). The CDR3 covers 15 residues. The CDR3 loop is CASSQAGGNTGELFF. CDR3 nucleotides: TGTGCCAGCAGCCAAGCGGGGGGAAACACCGGGGAGCTGTTTTTT. The whole variable domain, filled in from reference TRBV3-1 and TRBJ2-2, reads DTAVSQTPKYLVTQMGNDKSIKCEQNLGHDTMYWYKQDSKKFLKIMFSYNNKELIINETVPNRFSPKSPDKAHLNLHINSLELGDSAVYFCASSQAGGNTGELFFGEGSRLTVL.

V is TRBV6-2 or TRBV6-3 and J is TRBJ1-6, with 9 bases matching TRBD1. V was clipped by 2 bases and J by 3 bases; unmatched bases: 20. The CDR3 totals 22 residues. Germline loops: CDR1 MNHEY, CDR2 SVGEGT. CDR3 nucleotide sequence: TGTGCCAGCAGTTACCTTGGTGAAACCGGGACAGGGCCTGACGTCTATAATTCACCCCTCCACTTT. Translating gives CASSYLGETGTGPDVYNSPLHF.

This clonotype was counted many times. V gene TRBV5-1 combines with J gene TRBJ2-1; D call uncertain. Germline V CDR1 and CDR2: SGHRS, YFSETQ. Trimming cost V 0 bases and J 7 bases, with 17 bases left between them. This CDR3 is built from 16 residues. The CDR3 bases are TGCGCCAGCAGCTTGGGGTTGGGGAATGCCCTGAATGAGCAGTTCTTC. It translates to CASSLGLGNALNEQFF.

This clonotype was picked up many times. The J gene is TRBJ1-4, the V gene TRBV15, with 8 bases matching TRBD1. The ends lost 2 bases at V and 3 bases at J; junction bases unmatched: 5. This CDR3 is 16 amino acids long. CDR1 is LNHNV and CDR2 is YYDKDF in the germline V gene (reference sequence). CDR3 amino acids: CATSRPDRGPNEKLFF. The CDR3 region has the DNA TGTGCCACCAGCAGACCCGACAGGGGTCCTAATGAAAAACTGTTTTTT.

This clonotype was observed at least ten times. The rearrangement joins TRBV6-5 to TRBJ1-5, with D perhaps TRBD1 (6 bases). The CDR3 is 16 amino acids. V lost 4 bases, J lost 1 base, and 14 bases lay in between. Germline CDR1 reads MNHEY; CDR2 reads SVGAGI. The CDR3 protein is CASSSLTGMSNQPQHF. DNA of the CDR3: TGTGCCAGCAGTTCCCTTACAGGGATGAGCAATCAGCCCCAGCATTTT.

This clonotype was seen at least ten times. The chain has TRBV2 and TRBJ2-7; D is ambiguous. V lost 6 bases, J lost 3 bases, and 6 bases lay in between. Germline loops: CDR1 SNHLY, CDR2 FYNNEI. CDR3 length: 11 amino acids. The CDR3 region has the DNA TGTGCCAGCAGAGGGAACTACGAGCAGTACTTC. This gives the protein CASRGNYEQYF.

V and J are TRBV20-1 and TRBJ2-5, with TRBD2 identical over 8 bases. This CDR3 is 16 amino acids long. The germline CDR1 and CDR2 sequences are DFQATT and SNEGSKA (reference sequence). Unmatched junction bases numbered 9, after V lost 2 bases and J lost 1 base. Here the CDR3 reads CSARRASGGLQETQYF. The CDR3 DNA is TGCAGTGCTAGAAGGGCAAGCGGGGGCCTCCAAGAGACCCAGTACTTC.

This clonotype was detected ten times or more. The chain recombines TRBV5-1 with TRBJ1-6; D remains unclear. The CDR3 contains 14 residues. CDR1 and CDR2 (germline): SGHRS, YFSETQ. Deletions cut 2 bases from V and 3 bases from J, with 6 bases between. CDR3 in DNA: TGCGCCAGCAGCTTCGGGAGCTATAATTCACCCCTCCACTTT. Translated: CASSFGSYNSPLHF.

This sequence joins TRBV5-6 and TRBJ1-1; the D is unclear. The V gene lost 4 bases and the J gene lost 10 bases, with 14 bases spanning the gap. Germline CDR1 is SGHDT and CDR2 is YYEEEE. The CDR3 consists of 12 residues. The CDR3 DNA is TGTGCCAGCAGCCTAGCCACCCGTGTAGCTTTCTTT. Amino acid sequence: CASSLATRVAFF.

The sample holds many counts of this clonotype. One end of the junction varies from germline; a read error may be responsible. The chain has TRBV4-2 and TRBJ2-4; D possibly corresponds to TRBD1 (7 bases). The CDR3 consists of 12 residues. Germline lookup yields CDR1 LGHNA and CDR2 YNFKEQ. CDR3 in amino acids: CASSHPRGARAF. CDR3 DNA sequence: TGTGCCAGCAGCCACCCCAGGGGGGCAAGAGCCTTC.

The table lists this clonotype with many counts. The J gene is TRBJ1-2, the V gene TRBV28; 8 bases match TRBD1. Germline loops: CDR1 MDHEN, CDR2 SYDVKM. With V trimmed by 7 bases and J by 4 bases, 5 bases remained unmatched. CDR3 length equals 13 residues. This CDR3 is CASTGTGTYGYTF. DNA for the CDR3: TGTGCCAGCACCGGGACAGGCACCTATGGCTACACCTTC.

This clonotype was seen ten or more times. The V gene is TRBV20-1, the J gene TRBJ1-1; tentative D call: TRBD1 (5 bases). Germline values: CDR1 DFQATT, CDR2 SNEGSKA (reference sequence). CDR3 length: 14 amino acids. Trimming shortened V by 4 bases and J by 5 bases, and 17 bases separated the two germline ends. CDR3 DNA: TGCAGTGCTACCCCCGGGACCTGGATAACTGAAGCTTTCTTT. Residues: CSATPGTWITEAFF.

This clonotype was detected a few times. J is TRBJ2-4 and V is TRBV4-3, with TRBD2 matching 7 bases. Trimming removed 8 bases from V and 2 bases from J; junction bases left unmatched: 6. The length of the CDR3 is 14 residues. Germline loops: CDR1 LGHNA, CDR2 YSLEER. The chain's CDR3 is CASWGRVSKNIQYF. The CDR3 bases are TGCGCCAGCTGGGGGAGGGTTTCCAAAAACATTCAGTACTTC.

This clonotype was recorded at least ten times. CDR3 sequence (DNA): TGTGCCAGCAGCTTAGGACTAGCGGGTGATACGCAGTATTTT. Its translation: CASSLGLAGDTQYF. The chain recombines TRBV11-2 with TRBJ2-3; TRBD2 aligns across 10 bases. The J segment lost 6 bases and the V segment lost 1 base, leaving 1 base of the junction unmatched. Germline V gene data show CDR1 as SGHAT and CDR2 as FQNNGV. The CDR3 consists of 14 residues.